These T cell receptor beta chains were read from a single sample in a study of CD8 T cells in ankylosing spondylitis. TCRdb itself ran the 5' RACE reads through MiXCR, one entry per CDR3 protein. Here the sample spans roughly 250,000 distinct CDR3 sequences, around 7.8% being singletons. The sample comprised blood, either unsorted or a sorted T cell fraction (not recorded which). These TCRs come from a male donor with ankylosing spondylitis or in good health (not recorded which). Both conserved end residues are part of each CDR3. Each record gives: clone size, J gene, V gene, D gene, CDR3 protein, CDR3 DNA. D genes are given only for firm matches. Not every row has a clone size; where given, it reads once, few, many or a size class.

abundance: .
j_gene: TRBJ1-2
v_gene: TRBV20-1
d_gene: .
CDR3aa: CSARTSGVYGYTF
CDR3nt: TGCAGTGCTAGAACGTCGGGAGTCTATGGCTACACCTTC

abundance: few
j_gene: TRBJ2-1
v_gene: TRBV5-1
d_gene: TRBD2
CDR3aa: CASSPTRGGGGNEQFF
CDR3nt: TGCGCCAGCAGCCCAACCCGGGGGGGAGGGGGCAATGAGCAGTTCTTC

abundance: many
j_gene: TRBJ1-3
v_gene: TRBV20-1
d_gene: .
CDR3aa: CSARREGNTIYF
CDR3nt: TGCAGTGCTAGACGGGAGGGAAACACCATATATTTT

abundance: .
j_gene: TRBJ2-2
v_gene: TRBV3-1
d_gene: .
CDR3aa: CASSQVPNTGELFF
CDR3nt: TGTGCCAGCAGCCAAGTCCCGAACACCGGGGAGCTGTTTTTT

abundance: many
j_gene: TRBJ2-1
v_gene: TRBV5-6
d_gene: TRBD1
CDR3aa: CASSFLVGQGNHEQFF
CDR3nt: TGTGCCAGCAGCTTTCTAGTGGGACAGGGTAACCATGAGCAGTTCTTC

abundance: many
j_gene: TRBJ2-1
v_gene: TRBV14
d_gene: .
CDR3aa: CASSQVRNEQFF
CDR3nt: TGTGCCAGCAGCCAAGTCAGAAATGAGCAGTTCTTC

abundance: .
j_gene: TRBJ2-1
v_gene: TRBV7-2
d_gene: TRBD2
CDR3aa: CASSLRQRGSTLSSYNEQFF
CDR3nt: TGTGCCAGCAGCTTGCGTCAGCGGGGGTCCACCTTGAGCTCCTACAATGAGCAGTTCTTC

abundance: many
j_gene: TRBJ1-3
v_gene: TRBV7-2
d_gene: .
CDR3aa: CASSLVARSSGNTIYF
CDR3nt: TGTGCCAGCAGCTTAGTCGCCAGGAGCTCTGGAAACACCATATATTTT

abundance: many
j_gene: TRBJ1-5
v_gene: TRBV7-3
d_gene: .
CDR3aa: CASSSLVGVRQPQHF
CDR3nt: TGTGCCAGCAGCTCCCTCGTAGGAGTGAGACAGCCCCAGCATTTT

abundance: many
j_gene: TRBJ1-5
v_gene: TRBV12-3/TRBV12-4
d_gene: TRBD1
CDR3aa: CASTLTGNSNQPQHF
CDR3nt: TGTGCCAGCACCCTGACAGGGAACAGCAATCAGCCCCAGCATTTT

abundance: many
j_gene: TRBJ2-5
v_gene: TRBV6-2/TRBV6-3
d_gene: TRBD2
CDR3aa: CASSHRLAGGQETQYF
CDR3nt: TGTGCCAGCAGTCACCGACTAGCGGGGGGGCAAGAGACCCAGTACTTC

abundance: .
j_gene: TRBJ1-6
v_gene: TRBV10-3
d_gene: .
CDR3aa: CAISGGEDNSPLHF
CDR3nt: TGTGCCATCAGTGGCGGTGAAGATAATTCACCCCTCCACTTT

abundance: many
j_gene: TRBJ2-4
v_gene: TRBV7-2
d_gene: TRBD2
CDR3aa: CASSRLTSGGNIQYF
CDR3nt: TGTGCCAGCAGCCGCCTGACTAGCGGGGGGAACATTCAGTACTTC

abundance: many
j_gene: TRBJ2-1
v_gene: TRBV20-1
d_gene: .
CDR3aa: CSVSNEQFF
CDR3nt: TGCAGTGTCAGCAATGAGCAGTTCTTC

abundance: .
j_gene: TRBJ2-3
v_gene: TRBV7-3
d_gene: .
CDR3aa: CASSLTASFTDTQYF
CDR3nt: TGTGCCAGCAGCTTAACAGCTTCGTTCACAGATACGCAGTATTTT

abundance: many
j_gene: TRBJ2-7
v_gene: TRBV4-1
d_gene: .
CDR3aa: CASSQDQGYEQYF
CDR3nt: TGCGCCAGCAGCCAAGACCAGGGGTACGAGCAGTACTTC

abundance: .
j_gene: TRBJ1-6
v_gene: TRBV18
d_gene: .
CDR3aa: CASSPRTRGNNSPLHF
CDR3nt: TGTGCCAGCTCACCGCGAACACGGGGCAATAATTCACCCCTCCACTTT

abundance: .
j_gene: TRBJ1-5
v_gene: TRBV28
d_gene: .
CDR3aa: CASRLVPNQPQHF
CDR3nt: TGTGCCAGCAGACTTGTCCCAAATCAGCCCCAGCATTTT

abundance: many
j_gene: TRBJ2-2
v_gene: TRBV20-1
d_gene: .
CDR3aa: CSARGLFGGRGTGELFF
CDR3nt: TGCAGTGCTAGAGGTTTATTTGGGGGCCGGGGCACCGGGGAGCTGTTTTTT

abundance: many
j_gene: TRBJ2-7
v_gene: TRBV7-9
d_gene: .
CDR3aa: CASSSHSDFSYEQYF
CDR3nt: TGTGCCAGCAGCTCCCACAGTGACTTCTCCTACGAGCAGTACTTC

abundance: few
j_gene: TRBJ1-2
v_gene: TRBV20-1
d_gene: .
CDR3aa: CSARETQNYGYTF
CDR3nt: TGCAGTGCTAGGGAAACTCAAAACTATGGCTACACCTTC

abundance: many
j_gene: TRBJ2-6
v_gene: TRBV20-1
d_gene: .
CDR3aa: CSARDGRGANVLTF
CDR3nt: TGCAGTGCTAGAGATGGGCGTGGGGCCAACGTCCTGACTTTC

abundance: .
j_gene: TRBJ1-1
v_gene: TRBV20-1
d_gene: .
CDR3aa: CSARPGDTEAFF
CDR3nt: TGCAGTGCTAGACCTGGGGACACTGAAGCTTTCTTT

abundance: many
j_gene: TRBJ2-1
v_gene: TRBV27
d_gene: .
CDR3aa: CASSWGGPVNEQFF
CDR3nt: TGTGCCAGCAGTTGGGGGGGGCCTGTCAATGAGCAGTTCTTC

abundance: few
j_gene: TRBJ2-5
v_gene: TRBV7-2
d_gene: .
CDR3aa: CASSSRMAWRGETQYF
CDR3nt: TGTGCCAGCAGCTCGAGGATGGCGTGGCGAGGGGAGACCCAGTACTTC

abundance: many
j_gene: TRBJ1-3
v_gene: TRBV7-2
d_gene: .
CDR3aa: CASSTTAFSGNTIYF
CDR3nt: TGTGCCAGCAGCACCACAGCTTTCTCTGGAAACACCATATATTTT

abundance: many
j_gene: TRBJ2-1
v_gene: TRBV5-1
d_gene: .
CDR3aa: CASSLDRAVKNEQFF
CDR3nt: TGCGCCAGCAGCTTGGACAGGGCCGTGAAGAATGAGCAGTTCTTC

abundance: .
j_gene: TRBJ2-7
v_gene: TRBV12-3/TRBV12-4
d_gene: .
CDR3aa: CASSLGIAYEQYF
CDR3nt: TGTGCCAGCAGTTTAGGGATTGCCTACGAGCAGTACTTC